The 7 T cell receptor beta chains below come from one sample, sequenced in a study of blood T cell repertoires in COVID-19. Only in-frame clones appear in the TCRdb table, and some are missing; sequencing was by immunoSEQ multiplex PCR. The table lists roughly 200,000 clones, 65% to 85% of them singletons. The sample was peripheral blood. The source of these receptors is a man aged 50 or older with active or convalescent COVID-19.

The J gene is TRBJ2-7, the V gene TRBV5-1, with D possibly matching TRBD1 (6 bases). The germline V and J ends were trimmed by 0 bases and 4 bases, with 17 bases remaining between them. Germline-derived CDR1 and CDR2 are SGHRS and YFSETQ. The CDR3 has 16 residues. As DNA, the CDR3 is TGCGCCAGCAGCTTGGACGGAACCGAAGGGGGATACGAGCAGTACTTC. It encodes CASSLDGTEGGYEQYF.

The V and J genes are TRBV3-1 (or the pseudogene TRBV3-2) and TRBJ1-5, with TRBD1 matching 10 bases. Losses at the gene ends were 6 bases for V and 4 bases for J; bases not matched to a gene: 6. The germline V gene has CDR1 LGHDT and CDR2 YNNKEL (reference sequence). This CDR3 has 15 residues. The DNA for the CDR3 is TGTGCCAGCAGTCAGGACAGGGGGTATAATCAGCCCCAGCATTTT. This sequence encodes CASSQDRGYNQPQHF.

This chain links TRBV2 with TRBJ1-5; D is ambiguous. The V and J ends lost 4 bases and 7 bases respectively, with 17 bases between them. The CDR3 consists of 15 residues. Germline values: CDR1 SNHLY, CDR2 FYNNEI. The CDR3 DNA is TGTGCCAGCAGTGTCAGGACCGGGGTCGAGCAGCCCCAGCATTTT. Residues: CASSVRTGVEQPQHF.

The chain is built from TRBV30 and TRBJ2-5; perhaps TRBD1 as D (6 bases). The ends were cut back, 4 bases at V and 2 bases at J, with 11 bases in the middle. Germline loops: CDR1 GTSNPN, CDR2 SVGIG (reference sequence). The CDR3 runs 13 residues. DNA for the CDR3: TGTGCCTGGAAGCCTAGGGGGCAAGAGACCCAGTACTTC. Translating gives CAWKPRGQETQYF.

The chain recombines TRBV7-8 with TRBJ1-6; TRBD1 matches at 9 bases. V lost 4 bases, J lost 6 bases, and 4 bases stayed unmatched. The CDR3 contains 15 residues. The germline gives CDR1 SGHVS, CDR2 FQNEAQ. The CDR3 loop is CASSSSTGGNSPLHF. The CDR3 bases are TGTGCCAGCAGCTCTTCGACAGGGGGTAATTCACCCCTCCACTTT.

The chain links TRBV5-4 to TRBJ2-1; possible D gene TRBD1, 5 bases. V lost 1 base to trimming and J lost 3 bases, with 11 bases between them. From germline, CDR1 is SGHNT and CDR2 YYREEE (reference sequence). The CDR3 has 15 residues. CDR3 loop: CASSLRQKVYNEQFF. In nucleotides, the CDR3 is TGTGCCAGCAGCTTGAGACAGAAGGTCTACAATGAGCAGTTCTTC.

CDR3 sequence reads: CASNQRGITNYGYTF. The CDR3 DNA follows: TGTGCCAGCAACCAAAGGGGGATAACTAACTATGGCTACACCTTC. The chain recombines TRBV6-5 with TRBJ1-2, with TRBD1 as a possible D gene (6 bases). CDR1 MNHEY and CDR2 SVGAGI come from the germline V gene. V gave up 7 bases and J gave up 0 bases, with 15 bases separating them. The CDR3 is 15 residues long.